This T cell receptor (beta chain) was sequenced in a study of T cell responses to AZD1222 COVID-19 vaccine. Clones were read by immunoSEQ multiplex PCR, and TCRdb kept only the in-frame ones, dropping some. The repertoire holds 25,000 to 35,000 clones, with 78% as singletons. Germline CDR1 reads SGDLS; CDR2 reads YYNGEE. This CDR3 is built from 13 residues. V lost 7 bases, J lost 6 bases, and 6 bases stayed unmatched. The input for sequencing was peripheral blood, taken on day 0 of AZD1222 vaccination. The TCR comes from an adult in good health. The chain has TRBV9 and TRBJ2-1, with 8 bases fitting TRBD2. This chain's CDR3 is CASASGGRNEQFF. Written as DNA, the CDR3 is TGTGCCAGCGCGTCGGGGGGGCGCAATGAGCAGTTCTTC.